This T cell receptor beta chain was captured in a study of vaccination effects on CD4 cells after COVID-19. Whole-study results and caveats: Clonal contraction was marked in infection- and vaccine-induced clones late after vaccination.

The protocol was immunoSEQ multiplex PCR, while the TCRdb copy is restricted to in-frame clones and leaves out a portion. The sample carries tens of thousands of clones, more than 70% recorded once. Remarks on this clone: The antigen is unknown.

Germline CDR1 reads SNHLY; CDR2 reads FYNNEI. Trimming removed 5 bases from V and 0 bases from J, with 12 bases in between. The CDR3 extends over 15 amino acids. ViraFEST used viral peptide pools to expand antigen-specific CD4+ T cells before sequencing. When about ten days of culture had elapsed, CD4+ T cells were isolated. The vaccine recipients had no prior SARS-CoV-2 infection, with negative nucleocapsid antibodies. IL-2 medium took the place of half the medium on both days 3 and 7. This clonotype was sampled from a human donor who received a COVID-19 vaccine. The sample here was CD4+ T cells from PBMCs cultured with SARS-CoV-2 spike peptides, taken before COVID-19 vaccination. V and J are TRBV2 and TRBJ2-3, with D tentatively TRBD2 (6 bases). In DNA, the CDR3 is TGTGCCAGCAGTCCGGACTATCCTAGCACAGATACGCAGTATTTT. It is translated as CASSPDYPSTDTQYF.